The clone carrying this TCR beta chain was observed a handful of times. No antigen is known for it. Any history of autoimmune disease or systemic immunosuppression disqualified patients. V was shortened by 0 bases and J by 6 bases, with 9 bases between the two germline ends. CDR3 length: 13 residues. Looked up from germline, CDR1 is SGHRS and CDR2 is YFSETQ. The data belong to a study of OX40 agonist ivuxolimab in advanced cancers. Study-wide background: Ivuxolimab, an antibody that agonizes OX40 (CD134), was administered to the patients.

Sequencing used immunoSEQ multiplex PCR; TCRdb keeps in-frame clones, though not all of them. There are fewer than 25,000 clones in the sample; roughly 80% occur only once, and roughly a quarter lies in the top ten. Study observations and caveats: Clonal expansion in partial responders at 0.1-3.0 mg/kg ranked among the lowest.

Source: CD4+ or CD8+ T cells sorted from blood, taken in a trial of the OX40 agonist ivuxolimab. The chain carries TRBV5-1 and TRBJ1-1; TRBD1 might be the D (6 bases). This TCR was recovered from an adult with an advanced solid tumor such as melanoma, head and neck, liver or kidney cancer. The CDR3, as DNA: TGCGCCAGCAGCTTGGGGGGGCTGGCTGAAGCTTTCTTT. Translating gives CASSLGGLAEAFF.